The present T cell receptor (beta chain) was sequenced within a study of hypomethylating agent response in myelodysplastic syndrome. Study at large: Of patients, most of the 11 got azacitidine and 3 of 11 decitabine. The mean patient age was about 70 +/- 6 years, and diploid cytogenetics predominated. TET2 mutation, the most common, occurred in about 45% of the 11 patients.

This clone has just one count. The antigen remains undetermined. Trimming stripped 3 bases from V and 1 base from J, with 7 bases between. Germline values: CDR1 WNHNN, CDR2 SYGVQD (reference sequence). The CDR3 has 14 amino acids. Study-level results: Analysis covered a small cohort of just approximately 12 patients.

Assay used: immunoSEQ multiplex PCR; TCRdb lists only in-frame clones, some missing. The sample consists of some 4,100 clones, more than 85% of them appearing once. The genes are TRBV10-1 and TRBJ1-5; D might be TRBD1 (5 bases). The sequence was obtained from a human donor with myelodysplastic syndrome. The sample in question was bone marrow, obtained before or after starting hypomethylating agent treatment for myelodysplastic syndrome (not recorded which). The CDR3 DNA follows: TGCGCCAGCAGTGAATCAGGGAGCAATCAGCCCCAGCATTTT. Translating gives CASSESGSNQPQHF.